Listed here are 15 T cell receptor beta chains from one sample, sequenced in a study of shared clonotypes between healthy human individuals. Some clones are missing from TCRdb's copy, which holds only in-frame ones; the method was immunoSEQ multiplex PCR. Here the sample spans around 2,000,000 clones, approximately 94% being singletons. Only CD45RO-negative cells positively selected for CCR7 counted as naive CD8 cells, so terminally differentiated effector memory CD45RA+ cells were excluded. Sequencing was done on a sample of naive CD8+ T cells sorted from blood. The receptors originated from a man in his late teens or twenties in good health.

This chain joins TRBV7-8 and TRBJ2-7, with D possibly being TRBD1 or TRBD2 (5 bases each). Germline-derived CDR1 and CDR2 are SGHVS and FQNEAQ. V was cut by 5 bases and J by 4 bases, with 18 bases left in between. The CDR3 runs 15 residues. The CDR3 sequence: CASSGEHGTQYEQYF. CDR3 nucleotide sequence: TGTGCCAGCAGCGGCGAGCACGGGACGCAATACGAGCAGTACTTC.

This clone has a single count. J is TRBJ1-5 and V is TRBV19; no reliable D call. CDR3 length equals 16 residues. CDR1 is LNHDA and CDR2 is SQIVND in the germline V gene (reference sequence). Trimming pared 4 bases from V and 5 bases from J, leaving 18 bases between. The CDR3 nucleotides read TGTGCCAGTAGTACTGGGCACAAGATATCCGATCAGCCCCAGCATTTT. Translated, it gives CASSTGHKISDQPQHF.

This sequence joins TRBV7-9 and TRBJ1-6, with D possibly TRBD1 on 5 matching bases. The germline CDR1 and CDR2 sequences are SEHNR and FQNEAQ (reference sequence). The CDR3 is 14 amino acids. V was pared by 7 bases and J by 5 bases, with 12 bases between. The CDR3 DNA is TGTGCCAGCACCGCGGGGGAGAATAATTCACCCCTCCACTTT. The encoded protein is CASTAGENNSPLHF. Full variable domain (outside the CDR3, taken from reference TRBV7-9 and TRBJ1-6): DTGVSQNPRHKITKRGQNVTFRCDPISEHNRLYWYRQTLGQGPEFLTYFQNEAQLEKSRLLSDRFSAERPKGSFSTLEIQRTEQGDSAMYLCASTAGENNSPLHFGNGTRLTVT.

The V and J genes are TRBV29-1 and TRBJ2-7, with TRBD1 matching 10 bases. Germline trimming cut 6 bases from V and 4 bases from J; bases unmatched to any gene: 6. The germline V gene encodes CDR1 SQVTM and CDR2 ANQGSEA. The CDR3 length is 13 residues. The CDR3 DNA is TGCAGCGTCCGAGACAGGGGGCTGTACGAGCAGTACTTC. The encoded protein is CSVRDRGLYEQYF.

The chain joins TRBV7-3 to TRBJ2-1; a weak D match, TRBD2 (6 bases). Germline assignment: CDR1 SGHTA and CDR2 FQGTGA. The CDR3 has 15 residues. The germline V and J ends were trimmed by 5 bases and 2 bases, with 13 bases remaining between them. The CDR3 DNA reads as TGTGCCAGCAGCCTACAATCGGGGGCCTACAATGAGCAGTTCTTC. Encoded protein: CASSLQSGAYNEQFF. Full variable domain (missing parts from reference TRBV7-3 and TRBJ2-1): GAGVSQTPSNKVTEKGKYVELRCDPISGHTALYWYRQSLGQGPEFLIYFQGTGAADDSGLPNDRFFAVRPEGSVSTLKIQRTERGDSAVYLCASSLQSGAYNEQFFGPGTRLTVL.

The V and J genes are TRBV27 and TRBJ2-7; D not resolved. The V gene lost 6 bases and the J gene lost 3 bases, with 12 bases spanning the gap. In germline, CDR1 is MNHEY, CDR2 SMNVEV (reference sequence). The CDR3 runs to 13 residues. In DNA, the CDR3 is TGTGCCAGCAGCATAGGGTATTTCTACGAGCAGTACTTC. Translation: CASSIGYFYEQYF.

With respect to this clone: The identical CDR3 is also encoded by other nucleotide sequences in the sample. This chain joins TRBV27 and TRBJ2-7; no reliable D call. This CDR3 has 15 residues. V dropped 0 bases and J dropped 0 bases, with 9 bases sitting between them. The germline CDR1 and CDR2 sequences are MNHEY and SMNVEV (reference sequence). The CDR3 DNA is TGTGCCAGCAGTTTATCTGCAGGACCCTCCTACGAGCAGTACTTC. It codes for CASSLSAGPSYEQYF.

V is TRBV9 and J is TRBJ2-1, with D tentatively TRBD1 (6 bases). The CDR3 spans 15 residues. Germline CDR1 and CDR2: SGDLS and YYNGEE. Between the trimmed V and J ends, which lost 0 bases and 4 bases, there was a span of 11 bases. For the CDR3, the DNA is TGTGCCAGCAGCGTAGGACCGGACAGATACAATGAGCAGTTCTTC. This gives the protein CASSVGPDRYNEQFF.

This chain joins TRBV27 and TRBJ2-1; weak D call: TRBD2 (5 bases). Germline assignment: CDR1 MNHEY and CDR2 SMNVEV (reference sequence). The CDR3 runs to 13 residues. V was trimmed by 10 bases and J by 8 bases, leaving 18 bases between them. The CDR3 nucleotides are TGTGCCATCCAGTCGGCTAGCTCCCATGAGCAGTTCTTC. Translation: CAIQSASSHEQFF.

J is TRBJ2-1 and V is TRBV11-3, with D perhaps given as TRBD1 or TRBD2 (5 bases each). This CDR3 has 13 amino acids. V lost 2 bases to trimming and J lost 7 bases, with 9 bases between them. From germline, CDR1 is SGHNT and CDR2 YENEEA. CDR3 coding DNA: TGTGCCAGCAGCTTAACCTGGGGGAATGAGCAGTTCTTC. Translation: CASSLTWGNEQFF.

Note on this clone: Distinct nucleotide sequences in the sample also encode this CDR3. V and J are TRBV7-2 and TRBJ1-5; tentative D call: TRBD1 (5 bases). This CDR3 region has 15 residues. The germline gives CDR1 SGHTA, CDR2 FQGNSA. V dropped 5 bases and J dropped 0 bases, with 11 bases sitting between them. The CDR3 loop is CASSLWGNSNQPQHF. CDR3 bases: TGTGCCAGCAGCCTCTGGGGGAATAGCAATCAGCCCCAGCATTTT.

This chain joins TRBV7-8 and TRBJ1-3; no clear D gene. This CDR3 is built from 12 residues. V lost 4 bases, J lost 3 bases, and 4 bases lay in between. Germline CDR1 and CDR2: SGHVS and FQNEAQ. The CDR3 reads CASSSLGNTIYF. CDR3 sequence (DNA): TGTGCCAGCAGCTCCCTTGGAAACACCATATATTTT.

The gene calls are TRBV7-9 and TRBJ2-3; maybe TRBD2 (6 bases). Per germline, CDR1 SEHNR and CDR2 FQNEAQ (reference sequence). The V gene lost 1 base and the J gene lost 2 bases, with 19 bases spanning the gap. The CDR3 is 18 amino acids. CDR3 residues: CASSLGWGGDEDTDTQYF. The CDR3 DNA is TGTGCCAGCAGCTTAGGCTGGGGCGGGGATGAAGACACAGATACGCAGTATTTT. Together with reference TRBV7-9 and TRBJ2-3, the CDR3 gives the full variable domain: DTGVSQNPRHKITKRGQNVTFRCDPISEHNRLYWYRQTLGQGPEFLTYFQNEAQLEKSRLLSDRFSAERPKGSFSTLEIQRTEQGDSAMYLCASSLGWGGDEDTDTQYFGPGTRLTVL.

This clone appeared once. The V gene is TRBV12-5, the J gene TRBJ2-1, with 7 bases fitting TRBD2. Unmatched junction bases numbered 9, after V lost 6 bases and J lost 1 base. Per germline, CDR1 LGHNT and CDR2 FRNRAP. CDR3 length: 16 residues. CDR3 DNA sequence: TGTGCTAGTGGCCTAGGGTCGGGACTATCCTACAATGAGCAGTTCTTC. Protein product: CASGLGSGLSYNEQFF.

The rearrangement uses TRBV27 and TRBJ2-7, with 10 bases aligning to TRBD1. Germline values: CDR1 MNHEY, CDR2 SMNVEV (reference sequence). With V trimmed by 6 bases and J by 0 bases, 5 bases remained unmatched. The CDR3 is 15 amino acids. The CDR3 DNA reads TGTGCCAGCAGCAGGACAGGGGGTCTCTCCTACGAGCAGTACTTC. Its translation: CASSRTGGLSYEQYF.